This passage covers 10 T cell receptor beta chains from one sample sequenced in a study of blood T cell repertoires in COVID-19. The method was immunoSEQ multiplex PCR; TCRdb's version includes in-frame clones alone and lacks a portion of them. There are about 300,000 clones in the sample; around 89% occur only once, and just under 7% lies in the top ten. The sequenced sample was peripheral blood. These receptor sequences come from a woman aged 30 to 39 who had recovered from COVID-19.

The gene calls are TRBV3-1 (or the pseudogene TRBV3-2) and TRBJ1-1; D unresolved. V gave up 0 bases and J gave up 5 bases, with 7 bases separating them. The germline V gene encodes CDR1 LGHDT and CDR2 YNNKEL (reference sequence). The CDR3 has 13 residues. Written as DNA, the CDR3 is TGTGCCAGCAGCCAAGATGAGGGAACTGAAGCTTTCTTT. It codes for CASSQDEGTEAFF.

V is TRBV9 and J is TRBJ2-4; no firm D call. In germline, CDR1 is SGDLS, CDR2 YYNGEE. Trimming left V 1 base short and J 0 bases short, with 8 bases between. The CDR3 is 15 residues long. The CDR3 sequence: CASSVLDLAKNIQYF. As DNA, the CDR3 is TGTGCCAGCAGCGTACTTGACTTAGCCAAAAACATTCAGTACTTC.

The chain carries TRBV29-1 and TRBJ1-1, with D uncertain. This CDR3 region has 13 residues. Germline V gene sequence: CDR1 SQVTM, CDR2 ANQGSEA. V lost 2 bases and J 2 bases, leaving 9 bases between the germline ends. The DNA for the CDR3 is TGCAGCGTTGAAACATTTCGCAACACTGAAGCTTTCTTT. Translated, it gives CSVETFRNTEAFF.

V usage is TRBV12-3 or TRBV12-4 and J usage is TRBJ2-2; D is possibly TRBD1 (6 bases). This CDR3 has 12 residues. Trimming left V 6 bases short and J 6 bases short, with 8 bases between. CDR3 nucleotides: TGTGCCAGCAGCCACAGGGCCGGGGAGCTGTTTTTT. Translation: CASSHRAGELFF.

This CDR3 is CASSLAAGGVGSPLHF. For the CDR3, the DNA is TGTGCCAGCAGCTTGGCTGCAGGGGGCGTTGGATCACCCCTCCACTTT. This rearrangement joins TRBV5-4 to TRBJ1-6; 8 positions agree with TRBD1. CDR1 SGHNT and CDR2 YYREEE come from the germline V gene (reference sequence). The J segment lost 10 bases and the V segment lost 0 bases, leaving 9 bases of the junction unmatched. This CDR3 comprises 16 residues.

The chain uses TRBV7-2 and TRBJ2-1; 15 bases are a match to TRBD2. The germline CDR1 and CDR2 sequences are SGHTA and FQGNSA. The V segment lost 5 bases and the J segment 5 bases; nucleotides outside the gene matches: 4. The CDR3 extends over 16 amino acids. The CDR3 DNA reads TGTGCCAGCAGCAGGACTAGCGGGGGGGCCGACAATGAGCAGTTCTTC. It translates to CASSRTSGGADNEQFF.

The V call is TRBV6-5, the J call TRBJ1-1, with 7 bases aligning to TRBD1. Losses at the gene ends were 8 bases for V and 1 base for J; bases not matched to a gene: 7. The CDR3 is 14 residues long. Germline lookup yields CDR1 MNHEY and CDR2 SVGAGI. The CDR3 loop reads CASLQGPGNTEAFF. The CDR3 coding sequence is TGTGCCAGCTTACAGGGGCCGGGGAACACTGAAGCTTTCTTT.

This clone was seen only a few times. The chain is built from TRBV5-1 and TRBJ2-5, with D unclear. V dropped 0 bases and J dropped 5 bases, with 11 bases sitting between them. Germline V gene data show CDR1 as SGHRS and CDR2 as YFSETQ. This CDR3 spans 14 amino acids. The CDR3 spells CASSLARGGETQYF. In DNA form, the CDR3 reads TGCGCCAGCAGCTTGGCCAGAGGTGGGGAGACCCAGTACTTC. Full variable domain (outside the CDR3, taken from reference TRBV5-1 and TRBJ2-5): KAGVTQTPRYLIKTRGQQVTLSCSPISGHRSVSWYQQTPGQGLQFLFEYFSETQRNKGNFPGRFSGRQFSNSRSEMNVSTLELGDSALYLCASSLARGGETQYFGPGTRLLVL.

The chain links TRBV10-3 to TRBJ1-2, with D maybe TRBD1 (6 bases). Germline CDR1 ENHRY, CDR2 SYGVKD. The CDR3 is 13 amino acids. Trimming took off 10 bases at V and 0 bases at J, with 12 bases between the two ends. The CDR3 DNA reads TGTGCCACGACGGGACAAACTAACTATGGCTACACCTTC. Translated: CATTGQTNYGYTF.

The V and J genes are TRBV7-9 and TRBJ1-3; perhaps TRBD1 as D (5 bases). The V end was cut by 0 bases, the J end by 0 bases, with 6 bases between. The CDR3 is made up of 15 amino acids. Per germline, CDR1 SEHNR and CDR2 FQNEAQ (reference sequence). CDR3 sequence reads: CASSLAGGSGNTIYF. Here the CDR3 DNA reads TGTGCCAGCAGCTTAGCGGGGGGCTCTGGAAACACCATATATTTT. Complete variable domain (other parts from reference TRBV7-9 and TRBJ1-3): DTGVSQNPRHKITKRGQNVTFRCDPISEHNRLYWYRQTLGQGPEFLTYFQNEAQLEKSRLLSDRFSAERPKGSFSTLEIQRTEQGDSAMYLCASSLAGGSGNTIYFGEGSWLTVV.